The 4 T cell receptor beta chains presented below share a single source sample, sequenced in a study of CXCR3-negative and CXCR3-positive naive CD8 T cells. TRB cDNA was prepared as libraries by UMI-labeled 5' RACE. TCRdb derives one entry per CDR3 protein from the 5' RACE reads, leaving out DNA. This sample contains 20,000 to 25,000 distinct CDR3 sequences. The sample was naive CXCR3- CD8+ T cells from blood. Subset meaning: CD45RO-CCR7+CD27+CD95- naive CD8+ T cells lacking CXCR3 (TNR3-). These receptors were obtained from a human donor in good health. Some clones in this sample may be carry-over from other donors' samples.

The chain uses TRBV29-1 and TRBJ2-7. Germline lookup yields CDR1 SQVTM and CDR2 ANQGSEA. The CDR3 extends over 11 amino acids. This CDR3 reads CSVEVTYEQYF.

The V call is TRBV27, the J call TRBJ2-1; TCRdb's D gene call, TRBD1, goes unchecked for lack of DNA. The CDR3 is made up of 13 amino acids. Germline V gene sequence: CDR1 MNHEY, CDR2 SMNVEV (reference sequence). The CDR3 spells CASSLDRPNEQFF.

The chain uses TRBV20-1 and TRBJ1-5; the TCRdb D gene call, TRBD1, has no DNA to confirm it. Per the germline V gene, CDR1 is DFQATT and CDR2 is SNEGSKA (reference sequence). This CDR3 is built from 17 residues. The CDR3 sequence is CSARVGQGPTRNQPQHF.

J is TRBJ2-3 and V is TRBV20-1; the TRBD1 assignment by TCRdb is unverifiable without DNA. The germline CDR1 and CDR2 sequences are DFQATT and SNEGSKA (reference sequence). This CDR3 comprises 17 residues. The CDR3 sequence is CSARDLWDQGAVDTQYF.